The TCR beta chain described here comes from a study of T cells in Graves' hyperthyroidism and ophthalmopathy. Findings and limits, study-wide: Blood also held most thyroid clonotypes expanded beyond 0.001.

CDR3 size: 13 residues. The V segment lost 5 bases and the J segment 6 bases; nucleotides outside the gene matches: 3. The germline V gene encodes CDR1 MDHEN and CDR2 SYDVKM. Authors of the study amplified TCR beta CDR3 regions from RNA transcripts. First-round RT-PCR with HTBI primers amplified the TCR CDR3 region. TCRdb re-called the multiplex PCR reads with MiXCR, one entry per CDR3 protein. The sample holds under 400,000 distinct CDR3 sequences, approximately 16% seen once. Stable hyperthyroidism: no ophthalmopathy progression over 18 months of follow-up. Aged 18 to 65, the patients had hyperthyroidism that was newly diagnosed and had lasted under 2 months. Clinicians diagnosed patients from clinical symptoms, serum thyroxine and TRAb, thyroid ultrasound and orbital computed tomography. This clonotype was recorded many times. Its cognate antigen is unknown.

Specimen: blood. This chain uses TRBV28 with TRBJ1-4; 7 bases match TRBD1. This TCR came from a man younger than 40 with Graves' hyperthyroidism. The CDR3 reads CASSLGGDEKLFF. CDR3 sequence (DNA): TGTGCCAGCAGTCTAGGGGGCGATGAAAAACTGTTTTTT.